The 12 T cell receptor beta chains below all came from one sample that was sequenced in a study of identical twins. TCRdb recomputed calls from the 5' RACE reads with MiXCR, one row per CDR3 protein. The sample shows about 730,000 distinct CDR3 sequences, about 20% of them seen only once. These data also featured in a second study, about T cells expressing NK-cell markers.

Input material: PBMCs. Source of these receptors: a young woman in good health.

The chain couples TRBV5-1 to TRBJ2-5; the D is unclear. The CDR3 consists of 13 residues. CDR1 and CDR2 (germline): SGHRS, YFSETQ. V was trimmed by 3 bases and J by 2 bases, leaving 8 bases between them. The CDR3 sequence: CASSSTEQETQYF. The CDR3 DNA is TGCGCCAGCAGCTCTACAGAACAAGAGACCCAGTACTTC.

This rearrangement joins TRBV28 to TRBJ2-7; D gene uncertain. Germline CDR1 MDHEN, CDR2 SYDVKM. The V end lost 2 bases, the J end lost 6 bases, and 8 bases lay between the germline ends. This CDR3 is 12 amino acids long. DNA of the CDR3: TGTGCCAGCAGTTTAAAGATCTCCGAGCAGTACTTC. Its protein is CASSLKISEQYF.

This chain connects TRBV12-5 to TRBJ2-3; the match to TRBD2 covers 8 bases. The CDR3 consists of 13 residues. The germline V gene encodes CDR1 LGHNT and CDR2 FRNRAP. Trimming removed 7 bases from V and 2 bases from J; junction bases left unmatched: 2. CDR3 sequence: CASAGGVTDTQYF. The CDR3, as DNA: TGTGCTAGTGCCGGGGGGGTCACAGATACGCAGTATTTT.

This clonotype has just one count. The CDR3 region has the DNA TGTGCCACTACGAAGGTTGATACGCAGTATTTT. Translated, it gives CATTKVDTQYF. The rearrangement links TRBV6-5 to TRBJ2-3; unclear D gene. Trimming pared 10 bases from V and 6 bases from J, leaving 11 bases between. In germline, CDR1 is MNHEY, CDR2 SVGAGI. The CDR3 covers 11 residues.

This clonotype was counted between two and nine times. CDR3 nucleotide sequence: TGTGCTAGTGGTCTGGGGACGGCCAGCTCCTACGAGCAGTACTTC. Translated, it gives CASGLGTASSYEQYF. V is TRBV12-5 and J is TRBJ2-7; D assignment may be TRBD1 or TRBD2 (5 bases each). The CDR3 runs to 15 residues. V was shortened by 5 bases and J by 0 bases, with 14 bases between the two germline ends. Germline V gives CDR1 LGHNT, CDR2 FRNRAP.

V gene TRBV6-5 combines with J gene TRBJ2-1; D not resolved. Trimming left V 6 bases short and J 6 bases short, with 12 bases between. Per the germline V gene, CDR1 is MNHEY and CDR2 is SVGAGI. CDR3 length: 13 residues. The CDR3 region has the DNA TGTGCCAGCAGGTACCCCGCCGGCAATGAGCAGTTCTTC. It encodes CASRYPAGNEQFF.

This clonotype was recorded many times. Its ends do not fully match the called genes, so a read error is possible. This chain connects TRBV7-7 to TRBJ1-5; D possibly corresponds to TRBD1 (6 bases). CDR1 and CDR2 (germline): SSHAT, FNYEAQ (reference sequence). The CDR3 contains 15 residues. The CDR3 DNA follows: TGTGCTAGCAGCGCCAACAGGGCGAGCAATCAGCCCCAGCATTTT. Translation: CASSANRASNQPQHF.

The J gene is TRBJ1-5, the V gene TRBV7-2; 9 nucleotides line up with TRBD1. Unmatched junction bases numbered 4, after V lost 6 bases and J lost 1 base. This CDR3 has 15 amino acids. Per germline, CDR1 SGHTA and CDR2 FQGNSA. DNA for the CDR3: TGTGCCAGCAGTTATGGACAGGGGAGCAATCAGCCCCAGCATTTT. Amino acids: CASSYGQGSNQPQHF.

The V gene is TRBV9, the J gene TRBJ2-3; 9 nucleotides match TRBD2. Unmatched junction bases numbered 10, after V lost 2 bases and J lost 0 bases. This CDR3 contains 18 residues. Germline CDR1 SGDLS, CDR2 YYNGEE. The CDR3 protein is CASSVSLAGDTSTDTQYF. The DNA for the CDR3 is TGTGCCAGCAGCGTCTCACTAGCGGGTGATACTAGCACAGATACGCAGTATTTT.

There are many counts of this clonotype. The V gene is TRBV9, the J gene TRBJ1-6; D unclear. In germline, CDR1 is SGDLS, CDR2 YYNGEE. Between the trimmed V and J ends, which lost 3 bases and 7 bases, there was a span of 14 bases. The CDR3 is 15 amino acids. The CDR3 bases are TGTGCCAGCAGCGCCTCGCAGAGAGGAAATTCACCCCTCCACTTT. Protein: CASSASQRGNSPLHF.

This clonotype was detected only a few times. J is TRBJ2-2 and V is TRBV5-8; no definite D call. The germline CDR1 and CDR2 sequences are SGHTS and YDEGEE. CDR3 length: 15 amino acids. The V and J ends lost 1 base and 0 bases respectively, with 7 bases between them. The CDR3 spells CASSLPTANTGELFF. CDR3 sequence (DNA): TGTGCCAGCAGCTTGCCTACAGCGAACACCGGGGAGCTGTTTTTT.

The rearrangement links TRBV5-5 to TRBJ2-1; 8 bases are shared with TRBD1. The CDR3 is made up of 14 amino acids. V shed 5 bases and J 4 bases; nucleotides not matched to a gene: 5. Germline CDR1 reads SGHKS; CDR2 reads YYEKEE (reference sequence). CDR3 in DNA: TGTGCCAGCAGGACTGACAGGGGTTACAATGAGCAGTTCTTC. Translated, it gives CASRTDRGYNEQFF.